This TCR beta chain comes out of a study of immune evolution from preneoplasia to lung adenocarcinoma. Study observations and caveats: Top clone share appeared to fall from AAH through AIS, MIA, adenocarcinoma. T cell clonality was higher in KRAS-mutant than EGFR-mutant or wild-type nodules. Clonality was highest in normal lung, lower in later-stage lesions apparently.

The repertoire was sequenced with immunoSEQ multiplex PCR; TCRdb's copy has only in-frame clones and lacks some. The sample includes 4,500 to 5,000 clones, roughly 87% of them seen just once. Comment on this clone: Its antigen is unidentified.

Between the mid-2010s and the late 2010s, patients underwent resection in Japan or China. The clonotype was recovered from a person aged 45-65 years with lung adenocarcinoma. The sample comprised FFPE invasive lung adenocarcinoma tissue.

CDR3 in amino acids: CASSVEGAYNEQFF. CDR3 DNA sequence: TGTGCCAGCAGCGTAGAGGGAGCCTACAATGAGCAGTTCTTC. The chain uses TRBV9 and TRBJ2-1; tentative D call: TRBD2 (5 bases). This CDR3 contains 14 residues. V was pared by 0 bases and J by 2 bases, with 6 bases between. The germline gives CDR1 SGDLS, CDR2 YYNGEE.